The clone carrying this T cell receptor beta chain was seen only once. The treatment is: preoperative locoregional IRX-2 cytokine immunotherapy. This phase Ib study tested locoregional IRX-2 cytokine immunotherapy given before surgery. The sample comes from a study of preoperative IRX-2 immunotherapy in early breast cancer. Repertoires were generated with immunoSEQ multiplex PCR, while TCRdb's copy carries only in-frame clones and drops some. This sample has around 43,000 clones; about 80% occur once, and the top ten carry roughly 1.2%. CDR3 size: 18 residues. With 2 bases removed from V and 0 bases from J, the gap between germline ends came to 17 bases. Germline CDR1 is LNHDA and CDR2 is SQIVND (reference sequence).

The sequencing used tumor tissue, collected after IRX-2 immunotherapy. This chain uses TRBV19 with TRBJ1-5; no clear D gene. This TCR was sampled from a human donor with breast cancer. As DNA, the CDR3 is TGTGCCAGTAGTATAAATTTCCAGGCCTCCTATAGCAATCAGCCCCAGCATTTT. Encoded protein: CASSINFQASYSNQPQHF.